This paragraph reports one TCR beta chain. Its antigen is not known. Germline V gives CDR1 GTSNPN, CDR2 SVGIG (reference sequence). V was pared by 1 base and J by 2 bases, with 11 bases between. This CDR3 comprises 14 residues. Nucleic acids came from premalignant or tumor cells enriched by macro-dissection. Only in-frame clones appear in the TCRdb table, and some are missing; sequencing was by immunoSEQ multiplex PCR. Found here are thousands of clones, approximately 80% of them singletons; the top ten hold about 2.3%. This specimen belongs to a study of immune evolution from preneoplasia to lung adenocarcinoma. Study-wide results and caveats: Normal lung had the highest top T cell clone frequencies.

Sequenced: FFPE invasive lung adenocarcinoma tissue. The V and J genes are TRBV30 and TRBJ2-5; D ambiguous. The sequence was collected from a person aged 50-70 years with lung adenocarcinoma. The CDR3 DNA sequence: TGTGCCTGGAGTGGTGCGACACTTCAAGAGACCCAGTACTTC. This sequence encodes CAWSGATLQETQYF.